The rows below give T cell receptor beta chains drawn from one sample of a study of cytomegalovirus exposure and HLA in healthy donors. Measured with immunoSEQ multiplex PCR; TCRdb has only the in-frame clones, and not every one. The table records fewer than 250,000 clones, approximately 70% of them present only once. Specimen: PBMCs. The receptors were sampled from a woman between 25 and 40 years old in good health and CMV-seronegative. Each CDR3 is given with its conserved first and last residue. Each record gives: clone size, D gene, V gene, J gene, CDR3 protein, CDR3 DNA. The D gene is left open where the match is weak. Rows give clone size only sometimes, using once, few, many, or a class for an expanded clone.

>NA|NA|TRBV5-1|TRBJ2-7
CASSLDFSFYEQYF
TGCGCCAGCAGCTTGGACTTTTCTTTTTACGAGCAGTACTTC
>NA|TRBD1|TRBV6-5|TRBJ1-2
CASSYTTGGAYGYTF
TGTGCCAGCAGTTACACTACAGGGGGCGCCTATGGCTACACCTTC
>once|NA|TRBV14|TRBJ2-1
CASSQDGYYNEQFF
TGTGCCAGCAGCCAAGACGGGTACTACAATGAGCAGTTCTTC
>few|NA|TRBV5-8|TRBJ2-2
CASSSLRGANTGELFF
TGTGCCAGCAGTTCCCTACGGGGTGCGAACACCGGGGAGCTGTTTTTT
>NA|NA|TRBV10-3|TRBJ2-3
CALGGPEDTQYF
TGTGCCCTCGGGGGGCCTGAAGATACGCAGTATTTT
>NA|NA|TRBV9|TRBJ1-5
CASSVGGGLQPQHF
TGTGCCAGCAGCGTAGGCGGAGGGTTGCAGCCCCAGCATTTT
>few|NA|TRBV30|TRBJ1-2
CAWSVKGGVGYTF
TGTGCCTGGAGCGTTAAAGGGGGGGTCGGCTACACCTTC
>NA|TRBD2|TRBV4-2|TRBJ2-3
CASSGWTSGQTDTQYF
TGTGCCAGCAGCGGCTGGACTAGCGGGCAGACAGATACGCAGTATTTT
>NA|NA|TRBV6-6|TRBJ1-2
CASSYAQANYGYTF
TGTGCCAGCAGTTACGCACAAGCTAACTATGGCTACACCTTC
>once|TRBD2|TRBV5-6|TRBJ2-5
CASIQGTSGEETQYF
TGTGCCAGCATCCAGGGGACTAGCGGAGAAGAGACCCAGTACTTC
>NA|NA|TRBV4-1|TRBJ1-1
CATLKGEGLNTEAFF
TGCGCCACCCTTAAGGGAGAGGGCTTGAACACTGAAGCTTTCTTT
>NA|TRBD1|TRBV7-9|TRBJ1-3
CSSSSRTGSTDTIYF
TGTTCCAGCAGCTCCCGGACAGGCTCAACCGACACCATATATTTT
>few|TRBD2|TRBV19|TRBJ2-3
CASSGGWDTQYF
TGTGCCAGTAGCGGGGGGTGGGATACGCAGTATTTT
>once|TRBD1|TRBV20-1|TRBJ1-1
CSALQGTEAFF
TGCAGTGCTTTACAGGGGACTGAAGCTTTCTTT
>NA|NA|TRBV4-1|TRBJ2-7
CASSQDPLLYEQYF
TGCGCCAGCAGCCAAGATCCCCTTCTGTACGAGCAGTACTTC
>NA|NA|TRBV6-5|TRBJ1-1
CASNRGDTEAFF
TGTGCCAGCAATCGCGGGGACACTGAAGCTTTCTTT
>NA|NA|TRBV9|TRBJ1-1
CASSVGDKNTEAFF
TGTGCCAGCAGCGTAGGGGACAAGAACACTGAAGCTTTCTTT
>few|NA|TRBV7-8|TRBJ1-2
CASSLTEGDGYTF
TGTGCCAGCAGCTTAACCGAAGGGGATGGCTACACCTTC
>NA|TRBD2|TRBV30|TRBJ2-2
CAWSGLERGGPTGELFF
TGTGCCTGGAGTGGGCTAGAGCGGGGGGGCCCCACCGGGGAGCTGTTTTTT